The 3 T cell receptor beta chains below all came from one sample that was sequenced in a study of T cells in women clearing cervical HPV infection (dated by TCRdb to 2016 to 2018). The library was produced with the immunoSEQ multiplex PCR assay. Sourced from immuneACCESS, this table was stored by TCRdb with only in-frame sequences that have V and J called. A share of the clones is absent; for the studies checked, an unresolved V gene accounts for under half, and the remainder has no known explanation. The sample's own table lists 20,000 to 25,000 clones. Together, the top ten hold over 8% of the sample. Sequenced material: blood buffy coat. These receptors were obtained from a woman aged 18 to 75 with a cervical HPV16 infection that either progressed to CIN3+ or cleared (not recorded which).

Note on this clone: The observed sequence ends 3 residues before the CDR3 terminus, with the missing tail filled in from the germline J gene. This chain joins TRBV7-9 and TRBJ2-1, with D possibly matching TRBD2 (6 bases). V lost 3 bases to trimming and J lost 9 bases, with 12 bases between them. Germline V gives CDR1 SEHNR, CDR2 FQNEAQ (reference sequence). CDR3 length equals 13 residues. CDR3 DNA (partial): TGTGCCAGCAGCTTGAGCCTTAGCGGTGAG. Protein: CASSLSLSGE. The full CDR3 protein is CASSLSLSGEQFF.

Notes on this clone: The read ends 3 residues shy of where the CDR3 ends; the end is completed using the germline J gene. The chain joins TRBV7-9 to TRBJ1-1, with 7 bases fitting TRBD1. This CDR3 has 15 amino acids. CDR1 SEHNR and CDR2 FQNEAQ come from the germline V gene (reference sequence). Losses at the gene ends were 5 bases for V and 5 bases for J; bases not matched to a gene: 11. CDR3 sequence reads: CASSHGTVEGTEAFF. Partial CDR3 DNA: TGTGCCAGCAGCCACGGGACAGTAGAAGGGACTGAA.

Turning to this clone: The DNA ends 3 residues before the CDR3 does, and the rest of the CDR3 is filled in from the germline J gene. The chain recombines TRBV30 with TRBJ1-2; D not certain. This CDR3 comprises 11 residues. Trimming pared 4 bases from V and 0 bases from J, leaving 3 bases between. The germline V gene encodes CDR1 GTSNPN and CDR2 SVGIG (reference sequence). The CDR3 DNA, read in part, is TGTGCCTGGACTACTAACTATGGC. It codes for CAWTTNYG. The whole CDR3 region reads CAWTTNYGYTF.